These 27 T cell receptor beta chains were sequenced from one sample in a study of metastatic and nonmetastatic thyroid tumors. TCRdb re-analyzed the PCR reads through MiXCR. This sample has some 33,000 clones, with around 7% found just once. None of the patients had undergone any treatment ahead of thyroid surgery. The sample taken for sequencing was blood. The origin of the receptors is a female donor with papillary thyroid cancer or a benign thyroid nodule (not recorded which). Some clones in this sample may be carry-over from other donors' samples.

This clone was seen repeatedly, ten times or more. The chain combines TRBV30 with TRBJ2-1; D remains unclear. The germline CDR1 and CDR2 sequences are GTSNPN and SVGIG (reference sequence). Trimming pared 0 bases from V and 5 bases from J, leaving 5 bases between. The CDR3 has 12 amino acids. CDR3 nucleotide sequence: TGTGCCTGGAGTGTAGCTAACAATGAGCAGTTCTTC. Translated: CAWSVANNEQFF.

This clone was detected ten times or more. For the CDR3, the DNA is TGTGCCAGCAGCCAAGAGTTCTCCACAGGTGGCTACACCTTC. Its protein product is CASSQEFSTGGYTF. The chain has TRBV3-1 and TRBJ1-2, with TRBD1 as a possible D gene (5 bases). The CDR3 loop spans 14 amino acids. Germline CDR1 and CDR2: LGHDT and YNNKEL (reference sequence). V was pared by 0 bases and J by 7 bases, with 12 bases between.

In its sample, this clone was seen many times. The J gene is TRBJ1-5, the V gene TRBV3-1; D not resolved. The germline V and J ends were trimmed by 5 bases and 4 bases, with 12 bases remaining between them. Germline CDR1 reads LGHDT; CDR2 reads YNNKEL (reference sequence). The CDR3 has 14 amino acids. The CDR3 protein is CASSYLGRNQPQHF. CDR3 sequence (DNA): TGTGCCAGCAGCTATCTAGGGCGTAATCAGCCCCAGCATTTT. The complete variable domain, with remaining parts taken from reference TRBV3-1 and TRBJ1-5, reads DTAVSQTPKYLVTQMGNDKSIKCEQNLGHDTMYWYKQDSKKFLKIMFSYNNKELIINETVPNRFSPKSPDKAHLNLHINSLELGDSAVYFCASSYLGRNQPQHFGDGTRLSIL.

The sample holds a few counts of this clone. A read error may be the cause here, since a much bigger clone is one base away. Additional DNA sequences in this sample encode the identical CDR3. The gene calls are TRBV2 and TRBJ2-1; TRBD1 might be the D (6 bases). Germline values: CDR1 SNHLY, CDR2 FYNNEI. This CDR3 spans 14 amino acids. With 1 base removed from V and 10 bases from J, the gap between germline ends came to 14 bases. DNA of the CDR3: TGTGCCAGCAGTGAAGGGACAGCCACGGGCGAGCAGTTCTTC. This gives the protein CASSEGTATGEQFF.

This clone was seen repeatedly, ten times or more. CDR3 amino acids: CASSISLEDTQYF. The CDR3 coding sequence is TGTGCCAGCAGTATATCACTAGAGGATACGCAGTATTTT. The gene calls are TRBV28 and TRBJ2-3, with a possible D match to TRBD2 (5 bases). The germline V and J ends were trimmed by 5 bases and 6 bases, with 12 bases remaining between them. Looked up from germline, CDR1 is MDHEN and CDR2 is SYDVKM. CDR3 length equals 13 residues. The full variable domain, in which reference TRBV28 and TRBJ2-3 provide the parts outside the CDR3, is DVKVTQSSRYLVKRTGEKVFLECVQDMDHENMFWYRQDPGLGLRLIYFSYDVKMKEKGDIPEGYSVSREKKERFSLILESASTNQTSMYLCASSISLEDTQYFGPGTRLTVL.

This clone appeared many times. A much larger clone differs by one base, so this may be a read error. Other nucleotide sequences from this sample produce the same CDR3. V gene TRBV24-1 combines with J gene TRBJ2-7; 7 nucleotides align to TRBD1. With 3 bases clipped from V and 9 bases from J, the junction kept 13 bases outside the gene matches. This CDR3 spans 15 amino acids. Per the germline V gene, CDR1 is KGHDR and CDR2 is SFDVKD. The CDR3 sequence is CATSDQGGRISGQYF. DNA for the CDR3: TGTGCCACCAGTGATCAAGGGGGCCGAATCTCCGGGCAGTACTTC.

This clone was recorded at least ten times. The chain employs TRBV5-1 and TRBJ1-2; D is uncertain. This CDR3 is 16 amino acids long. V dropped 1 base and J dropped 6 bases, with 19 bases sitting between them. Germline values: CDR1 SGHRS, CDR2 YFSETQ. Written as DNA, the CDR3 is TGCGCCAGCAGCTTGTGGGAGACGGGCATCGAAAATGGCTACACCTTC. Its translation is CASSLWETGIENGYTF.

At least ten counts were recorded for this clone. The J gene is TRBJ1-1, the V gene TRBV12-3 or TRBV12-4; 7 bases map to TRBD1. Unmatched junction bases numbered 1, after V lost 6 bases and J lost 0 bases. CDR3 length equals 13 residues. CDR3 nucleotide sequence: TGTGCCAGCAGGGACAGGATGAACACTGAAGCTTTCTTT. It is translated as CASRDRMNTEAFF.

Many counts were recorded for this clone. The chain carries TRBV20-1 and TRBJ2-7; TRBD1 might be the D (5 bases). CDR1 DFQATT and CDR2 SNEGSKA come from the germline V gene (reference sequence). V was pared by 2 bases and J by 3 bases, with 11 bases between. This CDR3 contains 13 residues. The CDR3 DNA reads TGCAGTGCTAGAAAGCAGGGCGTCTACGAGCAGTACTTC. This codes for CSARKQGVYEQYF.

This clone was seen at least ten times. The chain is built from TRBV28 and TRBJ1-1; tentative D call: TRBD1 (6 bases). The germline CDR1 and CDR2 sequences are MDHEN and SYDVKM. This CDR3 has 15 amino acids. Trimming pared 5 bases from V and 3 bases from J, leaving 16 bases between. The CDR3 loop is CASSTEQGKYTEAFF. In DNA, the CDR3 is TGTGCCAGCAGTACCGAACAGGGAAAGTACACTGAAGCTTTCTTT.

There are many counts of this clone. The J gene is TRBJ1-3, the V gene TRBV6-1; no firm D call. The CDR3 is 17 residues long. V shed 4 bases and J shed 0 bases, with 16 bases lying between them. The germline gives CDR1 MNHNS, CDR2 SASEGT. CDR3: CASSGVGLYFSGNTIYF. In DNA, the CDR3 is TGTGCCAGCAGTGGGGTAGGCCTATACTTCTCTGGAAACACCATATATTTT.

The chain is built from TRBV18 and TRBJ2-3; D possibly corresponds to TRBD2 (6 bases). The CDR3 has 17 amino acids. CDR1 and CDR2 from the germline V gene are KGHSH and LQKENI. With 0 bases removed from V and 1 base from J, the gap between germline ends came to 14 bases. CDR3 coding DNA: TGTGCCAGCTCACCACCGGTGGCTTGGGACTGCACAGATACGCAGTATTTT. It codes for CASSPPVAWDCTDTQYF.

This clone showed up many times. This CDR3 reads CASSVGHSNQPQHF. The CDR3 coding sequence is TGTGCCAGCAGCGTAGGTCATAGCAATCAGCCCCAGCATTTT. The genes are TRBV9 and TRBJ1-5; D not certain. The CDR3 length is 14 residues. Trimming shortened V by 0 bases and J by 0 bases, and 4 bases separated the two germline ends. Per the germline V gene, CDR1 is SGDLS and CDR2 is YYNGEE.

The gene calls are TRBV2 and TRBJ1-2; a weak D match, TRBD1 (5 bases). This CDR3 spans 12 amino acids. CDR1 is SNHLY, CDR2 FYNNEI, per germline. V was shortened by 4 bases and J by 9 bases, with 12 bases between the two germline ends. The CDR3 DNA reads as TGTGCCAGCAGTGTGACAGTGACTTGCTACACCTTC. Its translation is CASSVTVTCYTF.

For this clone: This CDR3 fails to terminate in the conserved phenylalanine or tryptophan, so it likely reflects a read error. The DNA is left out, because the CDR3 cannot be placed on it with certainty; the CDR3 is given as TCRdb lists it. The chain employs TRBV7-4 and TRBJ1-3. CDR1 and CDR2 from the germline V gene are SGHVT and SQSDAQ. The length of the CDR3 is 10 amino acids, counting both ends. This chain's CDR3 is CASSLSVLVL.

This clone has at least ten counts. This chain joins TRBV6-1 and TRBJ1-2; D gene uncertain. Germline V gene sequence: CDR1 MNHNS, CDR2 SASEGT. The CDR3 has 13 amino acids. With 7 bases removed from V and 4 bases from J, the gap between germline ends came to 13 bases. In DNA, the CDR3 is TGTGCCAGCAAGGAAAGCGGGTCCTATGGCTACACCTTC. Protein: CASKESGSYGYTF.

This clone was recorded at least ten times. This chain connects TRBV5-5 to TRBJ1-1; maybe TRBD1 (5 bases). The CDR3 runs 12 residues. Germline CDR1 and CDR2: SGHKS and YYEKEE (reference sequence). Trimming pared 5 bases from V and 3 bases from J, leaving 8 bases between. The CDR3 bases are TGTGCCAGCAGATCCAGGGACACTGAAGCTTTCTTT. This codes for CASRSRDTEAFF.

This clone came up a few times. This rearrangement joins TRBV20-1 to TRBJ2-5; no clear D. Trimming stripped 0 bases from V and 5 bases from J, with 4 bases between. This CDR3 is 11 amino acids long. Per the germline V gene, CDR1 is DFQATT and CDR2 is SNEGSKA (reference sequence). CDR3 region: CSARDFETQYF. The CDR3 coding sequence is TGCAGTGCTAGAGATTTCGAGACCCAGTACTTC.

Ten or more counts support this clone. The chain combines TRBV12-3 or TRBV12-4 with TRBJ2-7; 9 nucleotides match TRBD1. The CDR3 runs 17 residues. V dropped 3 bases and J dropped 0; count of bases not matched to a gene: 9. This chain's CDR3 is CASSFRQGGEGSYEQYF. In DNA, the CDR3 is TGTGCCAGCAGTTTTAGACAGGGGGGGGAGGGCTCCTACGAGCAGTACTTC.

There are many counts of this clone. The chain employs TRBV28 and TRBJ1-2; 8 positions agree with TRBD1. The CDR3 is 15 residues long. From germline, CDR1 is MDHEN and CDR2 SYDVKM. The V segment lost 4 bases and the J segment 4 bases; nucleotides outside the gene matches: 8. In DNA form, the CDR3 reads TGTGCCAGCAGTTATCCAGAGGGGACAGGCTATGGCTACACCTTC. Translation gives CASSYPEGTGYGYTF.

This sequence joins TRBV4-2 and TRBJ2-1, with TRBD2 as a possible D gene (5 bases). The germline V gene has CDR1 LGHNA and CDR2 YNFKEQ. V lost 0 bases and J lost 3, with 9 bases in between. This CDR3 has 15 amino acids. CDR3 amino acids: CASSQDGGNYNEQFF. The CDR3 nucleotides are TGTGCCAGCAGCCAAGATGGAGGCAACTACAATGAGCAGTTCTTC.

Note on this clone: Given a much more abundant clone one base away, this may be a read error. The chain combines TRBV19 with TRBJ2-7; D uncertain. The V and J ends lost 4 bases and 1 base respectively, with 8 bases between them. The germline V gene has CDR1 LNHDA and CDR2 SQIVND (reference sequence). The CDR3 has 13 residues. CDR3 coding DNA: TGTGCCAGTAGTACAAGGCAGTCCTACGAGCAGTACTTC. Translation: CASSTRQSYEQYF.

Ten or more counts support this clone. This chain connects TRBV4-3 to TRBJ1-6, with D tentatively TRBD1 (5 bases). The length of the CDR3 is 20 residues. V lost 0 bases, J lost 8 bases, and 26 bases lay in between. Germline V gene lookup returns CDR1 LGHNA and CDR2 YSLEER. The CDR3 protein is CASSQDPWAGTVFGDSPLHF. The CDR3 coding sequence is TGCGCCAGCAGCCAAGATCCCTGGGCAGGGACGGTATTTGGCGATTCACCCCTCCACTTT.

This clone was recorded at least ten times. The chain carries TRBV10-1 and TRBJ2-3; possible D gene TRBD2, 6 bases. Germline V gene data show CDR1 as WNHNN and CDR2 as SYGVQD (reference sequence). The CDR3 contains 12 residues. V was pared by 8 bases and J by 0 bases, with 6 bases between. This CDR3 reads CASRGSTDTQYF. The CDR3 DNA follows: TGCGCCAGCCGGGGGAGCACAGATACGCAGTATTTT.

There are many counts of this clone. This sequence joins TRBV6-1 and TRBJ2-3; D is possibly TRBD2 (5 bases). Germline V gene lookup returns CDR1 MNHNS and CDR2 SASEGT. V lost 2 bases to trimming and J lost 6 bases, with 9 bases between them. The CDR3 covers 13 residues. The CDR3 nucleotides are TGTGCCAGCAGTGAAAGAGGGCAGGATACGCAGTATTTT. Protein sequence: CASSERGQDTQYF.

This clone has a count of ten or more. The gene calls are TRBV12-5 and TRBJ2-7; D remains unclear. The V gene's germline CDR1 is LGHNT and CDR2 FRNRAP. V was shortened by 1 base and J by 6 bases, with 7 bases between the two germline ends. The CDR3 length is 12 residues. CDR3: CASGLGNSEQYF. In nucleotides, the CDR3 is TGTGCTAGTGGTTTGGGAAACTCCGAGCAGTACTTC.

The table lists this clone with many counts. The chain employs TRBV7-2 and TRBJ1-5; 8 bases map to TRBD1. The trim removed 5 bases at V and 3 bases at J, leaving 6 bases unmatched. The CDR3 loop spans 15 amino acids. Germline lookup yields CDR1 SGHTA and CDR2 FQGNSA. The CDR3 loop is CASSQRQGNNQPQHF. DNA of the CDR3: TGTGCCAGCAGCCAGAGACAGGGGAACAATCAGCCCCAGCATTTT. Looking up the rest from reference TRBV7-2 and TRBJ1-5 gives the full variable domain: GAGVSQSPSNKVTEKGKDVELRCDPISGHTALYWYRQSLGQGLEFLIYFQGNSAPDKSGLPSDRFSAERTGGSVSTLTIQRTQQEDSAVYLCASSQRQGNNQPQHFGDGTRLSIL.